The 14 T cell receptor beta chains listed next were all sequenced from one sample in a study of T cell changes during pregnancy in multiple sclerosis. Using immunoSEQ multiplex PCR, the repertoire was profiled, and TCRdb retains in-frame clones only, with some absent. The sample includes around 52,000 clones, around 90% of them seen just once. Material: CD4+ T cells from peripheral blood mononuclear cells, obtained in the second trimester of pregnancy. The receptors were sampled from a female donor with multiple sclerosis, enrolled in a pregnancy study.

The count of this clone is one. The rearrangement joins TRBV5-1 to TRBJ2-1, with D possibly being TRBD1 (5 bases). The CDR3 length is 13 residues. Looked up from germline, CDR1 is SGHRS and CDR2 is YFSETQ. With 2 bases removed from V and 6 bases from J, the gap between germline ends came to 9 bases. CDR3 nucleotide sequence: TGCGCCAGCAGCTTAGTGGGGCCCAATGAGCAGTTCTTC. Translating it yields CASSLVGPNEQFF.

The V gene is TRBV9, the J gene TRBJ1-2; TRBD1 might be the D (6 bases). V dropped 0 bases and J dropped 2 bases, with 11 bases sitting between them. The germline CDR1 and CDR2 sequences are SGDLS and YYNGEE. The CDR3 is 15 residues long. CDR3 region: CASSVEQGPNYGYTF. For the CDR3, the DNA is TGTGCCAGCAGCGTAGAGCAGGGGCCGAACTATGGCTACACCTTC.

This chain links TRBV11-2 with TRBJ2-2; 16 positions agree with TRBD2. Unmatched junction bases numbered 9, after V lost 5 bases and J lost 6 bases. The germline gives CDR1 SGHAT, CDR2 FQNNGV. The CDR3 extends over 18 amino acids. This chain's CDR3 is CASSRLGLAGGPPGELFF. The CDR3, as DNA: TGTGCCAGCAGCCGTCTGGGACTAGCGGGAGGGCCACCCGGGGAGCTGTTTTTT.

This chain links TRBV18 with TRBJ2-2, with 10 bases fitting TRBD1. With 2 bases clipped from V and 4 bases from J, the junction kept 1 base outside the gene matches. The CDR3 loop spans 15 amino acids. CDR1 and CDR2 (germline): KGHSH, LQKENI. In DNA form, the CDR3 reads TGTGCCAGCTCACCAGGACAGGGGGGCACCGGGGAGCTGTTTTTT. This encodes CASSPGQGGTGELFF.

The chain couples TRBV12-1 to TRBJ2-7; the table's D call of TRBD2 was not tested on the DNA. TRBV12-1 is termed a pseudogene. This CDR3 spans 14 amino acids. In DNA form, the CDR3 reads TGTGCCAGCAGCTATAGTGCGGGGACCTACGAGCAGTACTTC. Residues: CASSYSAGTYEQYF.

The chain recombines TRBV10-3 with TRBJ2-1; 9 bases are shared with TRBD2. With V trimmed by 2 bases and J by 7 bases, 0 bases remained unmatched. The CDR3 runs 13 residues. Germline V CDR1 and CDR2: ENHRY, SYGVKD. The CDR3 nucleotides read TGTGCCATCAGTGAGAGCGGGGGGAATGAGCAGTTCTTC. Protein product: CAISESGGNEQFF.

This chain links TRBV30 with TRBJ1-6; D not certain. Trimming cost V 3 bases and J 7 bases, with 4 bases left between them. Germline lookup yields CDR1 GTSNPN and CDR2 SVGIG (reference sequence). This CDR3 has 11 residues. This CDR3 is CAWSLNSPLHF. DNA for the CDR3: TGTGCCTGGAGCCTCAATTCACCCCTCCACTTT.

The chain recombines TRBV6-1 with TRBJ1-1; TRBD1 matches 8 bases. The germline V gene encodes CDR1 MNHNS and CDR2 SASEGT. The J segment lost 4 bases and the V segment lost 5 bases, leaving 9 bases of the junction unmatched. CDR3 size: 15 residues. The CDR3 DNA follows: TGTGCCAGCAGTCCAGAGGGACAGGTTTTCACTGAAGCTTTCTTT. Amino acids: CASSPEGQVFTEAFF.

The chain is built from TRBV2 and TRBJ2-6; TRBD1 agrees at 7 bases. Germline values: CDR1 SNHLY, CDR2 FYNNEI. After removal of 0 bases from V and 0 bases from J, the junction contained 5 bases not matched to a gene. The CDR3 loop spans 18 amino acids. In nucleotides, the CDR3 is TGTGCCAGCAGTGAAGCTTCGACAGGGAACTCTGGGGCCAACGTCCTGACTTTC. Its protein is CASSEASTGNSGANVLTF.

The gene calls are TRBV6-1 and TRBJ1-2; 8 bases fit TRBD1. This CDR3 is 14 amino acids long. CDR1 and CDR2 from the germline V gene are MNHNS and SASEGT. V lost 4 bases, J lost 4 bases, and 5 bases stayed unmatched. CDR3 region: CASSAAGGLYGYTF. For the CDR3, the DNA is TGTGCCAGCAGTGCGGCAGGGGGCCTCTATGGCTACACCTTC.

This chain links TRBV5-6 with TRBJ1-5, with unresolved D. The CDR3 has 13 residues. V lost 0 bases and J lost 7, with 8 bases in between. Germline-derived CDR1 and CDR2 are SGHDT and YYEEEE. In nucleotides, the CDR3 is TGTGCCAGCAGCTTGGGGGAGGCCCAGCCCCAGCATTTT. This sequence encodes CASSLGEAQPQHF.

This rearrangement joins TRBV29-1 to TRBJ1-2; D perhaps matches TRBD1 (5 bases). Germline V gives CDR1 SQVTM, CDR2 ANQGSEA. Trimming cost V 2 bases and J 3 bases, with 16 bases left between them. This CDR3 is 15 amino acids long. CDR3 sequence: CSVERGEGVDYGYTF. As DNA, the CDR3 is TGCAGCGTTGAAAGGGGCGAAGGGGTCGACTATGGCTACACCTTC.

This clone was observed a single time. V is TRBV19 and J is TRBJ2-5; 10 nucleotides line up with TRBD1. CDR3 length: 13 amino acids. Germline loops: CDR1 LNHDA, CDR2 SQIVND (reference sequence). V lost 5 bases to trimming and J lost 6 bases; unmatched junction nucleotides: 3. The chain's CDR3 is CASSETGGKTQYF. For the CDR3, the DNA is TGTGCCAGTAGTGAGACAGGGGGCAAGACCCAGTACTTC.

The chain recombines TRBV27 with TRBJ2-5; D may be TRBD2 (6 bases). The V end was cut by 6 bases, the J end by 5 bases, with 19 bases between. Germline V CDR1 and CDR2: MNHEY, SMNVEV (reference sequence). This CDR3 comprises 15 residues. The CDR3 region has the DNA TGTGCCAGCAGCCGTACTAGCAACCCGTGGGAGACCCAGTACTTC. Amino acids: CASSRTSNPWETQYF.